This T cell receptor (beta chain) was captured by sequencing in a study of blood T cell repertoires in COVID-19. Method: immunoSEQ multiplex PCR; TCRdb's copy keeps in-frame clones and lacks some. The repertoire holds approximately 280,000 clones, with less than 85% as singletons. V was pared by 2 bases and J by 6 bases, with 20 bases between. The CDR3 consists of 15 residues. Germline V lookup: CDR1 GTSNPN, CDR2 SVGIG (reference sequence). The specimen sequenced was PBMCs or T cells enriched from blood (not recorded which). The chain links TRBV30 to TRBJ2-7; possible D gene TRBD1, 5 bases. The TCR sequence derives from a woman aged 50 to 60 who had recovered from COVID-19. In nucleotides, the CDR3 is TGTGCCTGGAGTCCGTTACAGGTCCCCAAGGGCGAGCAGTACTTC. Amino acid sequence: CAWSPLQVPKGEQYF.